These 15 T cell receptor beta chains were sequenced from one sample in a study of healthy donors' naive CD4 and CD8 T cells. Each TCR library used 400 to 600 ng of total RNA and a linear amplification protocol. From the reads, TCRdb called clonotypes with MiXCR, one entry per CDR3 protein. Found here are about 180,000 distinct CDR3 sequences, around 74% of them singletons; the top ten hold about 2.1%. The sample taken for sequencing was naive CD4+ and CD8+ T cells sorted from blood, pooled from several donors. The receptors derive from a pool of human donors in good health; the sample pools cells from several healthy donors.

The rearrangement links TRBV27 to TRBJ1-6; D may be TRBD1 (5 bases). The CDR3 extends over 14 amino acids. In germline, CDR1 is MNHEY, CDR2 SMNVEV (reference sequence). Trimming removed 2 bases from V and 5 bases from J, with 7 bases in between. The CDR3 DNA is TGTGCCAGCAGTTTACTAGGGGATAATTCACCCCTCCACTTT. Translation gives CASSLLGDNSPLHF.

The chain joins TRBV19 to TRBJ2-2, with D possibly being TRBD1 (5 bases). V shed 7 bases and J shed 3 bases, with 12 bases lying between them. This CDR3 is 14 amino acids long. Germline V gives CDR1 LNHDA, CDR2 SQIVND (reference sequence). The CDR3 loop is CASNQVGHTGELFF. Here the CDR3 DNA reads TGTGCCAGTAATCAAGTGGGGCACACCGGGGAGCTGTTTTTT.

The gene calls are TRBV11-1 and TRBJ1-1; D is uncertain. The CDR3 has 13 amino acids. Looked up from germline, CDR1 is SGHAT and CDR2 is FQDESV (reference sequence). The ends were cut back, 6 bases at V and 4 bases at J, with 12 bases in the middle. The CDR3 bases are TGTGCCAGCAGTGAAGGGCGCGCCACTGAAGCTTTCTTT. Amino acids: CASSEGRATEAFF.

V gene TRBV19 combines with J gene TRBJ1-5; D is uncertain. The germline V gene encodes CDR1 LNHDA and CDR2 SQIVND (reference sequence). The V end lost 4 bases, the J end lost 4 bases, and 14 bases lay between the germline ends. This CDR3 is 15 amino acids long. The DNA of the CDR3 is TGTGCCAGTAGTACCAGTACAATCCCAAATCAGCCCCAGCATTTT. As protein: CASSTSTIPNQPQHF.

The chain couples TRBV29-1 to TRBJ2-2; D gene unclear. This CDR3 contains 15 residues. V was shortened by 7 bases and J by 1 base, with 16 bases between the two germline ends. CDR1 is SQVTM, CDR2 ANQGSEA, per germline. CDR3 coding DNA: TGCAGCGCTTCCTATTCTGGCGGGAACACCGGGGAGCTGTTTTTT. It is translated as CSASYSGGNTGELFF.

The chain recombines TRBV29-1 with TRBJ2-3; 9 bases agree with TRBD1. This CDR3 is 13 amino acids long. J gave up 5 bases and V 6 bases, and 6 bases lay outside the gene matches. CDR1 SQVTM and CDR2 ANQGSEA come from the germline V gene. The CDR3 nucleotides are TGCAGCGTCCTCGGGACAGGGTTAGATACGCAGTATTTT. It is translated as CSVLGTGLDTQYF.

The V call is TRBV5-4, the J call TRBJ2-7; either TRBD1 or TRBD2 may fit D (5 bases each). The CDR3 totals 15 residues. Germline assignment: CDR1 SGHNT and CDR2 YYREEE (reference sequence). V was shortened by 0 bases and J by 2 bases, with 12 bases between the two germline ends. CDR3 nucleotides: TGTGCCAGCAGCTTGGTGGGGCGGGTCACCTACGAGCAGTACTTC. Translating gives CASSLVGRVTYEQYF. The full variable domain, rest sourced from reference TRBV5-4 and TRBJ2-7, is ETGVTQSPTHLIKTRGQQVTLRCSSQSGHNTVSWYQQALGQGPQFIFQYYREEENGRGNFPPRFSGLQFPNYSSELNVNALELDDSALYLCASSLVGRVTYEQYFGPGTRLTVT.

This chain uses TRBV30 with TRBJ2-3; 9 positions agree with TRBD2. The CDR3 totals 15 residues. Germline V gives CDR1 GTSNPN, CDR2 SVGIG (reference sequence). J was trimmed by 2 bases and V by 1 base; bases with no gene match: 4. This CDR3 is CAWSAAGGLTDTQYF. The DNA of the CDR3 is TGTGCCTGGAGTGCAGCGGGAGGACTCACAGATACGCAGTATTTT.

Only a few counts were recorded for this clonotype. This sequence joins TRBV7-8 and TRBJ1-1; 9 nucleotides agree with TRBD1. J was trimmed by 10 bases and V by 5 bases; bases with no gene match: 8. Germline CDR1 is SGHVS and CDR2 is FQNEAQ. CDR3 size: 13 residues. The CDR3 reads CASSQGQGSLAFF. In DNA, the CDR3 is TGTGCCAGCAGCCAAGGACAGGGGAGTCTAGCTTTCTTT.

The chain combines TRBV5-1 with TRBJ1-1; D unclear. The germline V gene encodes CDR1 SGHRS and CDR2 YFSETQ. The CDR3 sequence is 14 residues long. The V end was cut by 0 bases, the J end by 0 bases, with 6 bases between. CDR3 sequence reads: CASSLVRLNTEAFF. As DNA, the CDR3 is TGCGCCAGCAGCTTGGTTAGGTTGAACACTGAAGCTTTCTTT. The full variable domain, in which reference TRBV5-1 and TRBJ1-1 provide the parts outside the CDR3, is KAGVTQTPRYLIKTRGQQVTLSCSPISGHRSVSWYQQTPGQGLQFLFEYFSETQRNKGNFPGRFSGRQFSNSRSEMNVSTLELGDSALYLCASSLVRLNTEAFFGQGTRLTVV.

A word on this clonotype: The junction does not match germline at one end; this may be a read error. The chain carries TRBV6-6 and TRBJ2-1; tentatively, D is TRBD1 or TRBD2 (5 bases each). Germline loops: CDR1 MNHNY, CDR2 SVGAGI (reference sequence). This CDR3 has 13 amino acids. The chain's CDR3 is CAGSWGSDNEQFF. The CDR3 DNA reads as TGTGCCGGCAGTTGGGGGTCTGACAATGAGCAGTTCTTC.

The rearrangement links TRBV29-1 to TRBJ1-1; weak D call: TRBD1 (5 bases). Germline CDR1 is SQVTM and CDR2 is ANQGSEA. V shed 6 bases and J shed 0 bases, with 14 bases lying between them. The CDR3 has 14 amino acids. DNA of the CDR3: TGCAGCGTGAGGGGAGGAGGGATGAACACTGAAGCTTTCTTT. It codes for CSVRGGGMNTEAFF.

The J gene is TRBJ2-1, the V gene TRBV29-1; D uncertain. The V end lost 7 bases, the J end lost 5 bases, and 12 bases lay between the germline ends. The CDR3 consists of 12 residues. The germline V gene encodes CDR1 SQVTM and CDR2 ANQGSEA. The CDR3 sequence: CSAIRTDNEQFF. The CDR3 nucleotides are TGCAGCGCCATAAGGACCGACAATGAGCAGTTCTTC.

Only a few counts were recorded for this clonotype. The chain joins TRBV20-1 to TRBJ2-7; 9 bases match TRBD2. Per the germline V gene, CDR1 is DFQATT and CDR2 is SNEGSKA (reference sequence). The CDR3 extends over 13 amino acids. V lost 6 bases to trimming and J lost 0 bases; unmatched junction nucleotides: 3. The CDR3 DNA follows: TGCAGTGCGAGGACTAGCGCCTCCTACGAGCAGTACTTC. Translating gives CSARTSASYEQYF.

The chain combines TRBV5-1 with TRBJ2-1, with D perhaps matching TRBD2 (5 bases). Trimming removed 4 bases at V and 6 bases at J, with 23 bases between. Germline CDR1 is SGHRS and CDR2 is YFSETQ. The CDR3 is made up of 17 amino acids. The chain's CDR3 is CASSPRPLGVLINEQFF. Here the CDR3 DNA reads TGCGCCAGCAGCCCACGCCCCCTCGGGGTTTTAATCAATGAGCAGTTCTTC.